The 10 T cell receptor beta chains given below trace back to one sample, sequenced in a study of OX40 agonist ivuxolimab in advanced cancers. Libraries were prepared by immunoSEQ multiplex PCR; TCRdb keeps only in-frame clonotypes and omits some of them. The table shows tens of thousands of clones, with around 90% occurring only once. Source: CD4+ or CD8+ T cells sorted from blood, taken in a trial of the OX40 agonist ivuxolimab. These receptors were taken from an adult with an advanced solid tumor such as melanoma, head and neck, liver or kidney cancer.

The CDR3 is CASSSEVSGANVLTF. The CDR3 coding sequence is TGCGCCAGCAGCTCAGAGGTCTCTGGGGCCAACGTCCTGACTTTC. V and J are TRBV5-1 and TRBJ2-6; D not certain. This CDR3 spans 15 amino acids. Germline V gene sequence: CDR1 SGHRS, CDR2 YFSETQ. Trimming stripped 3 bases from V and 0 bases from J, with 7 bases between.

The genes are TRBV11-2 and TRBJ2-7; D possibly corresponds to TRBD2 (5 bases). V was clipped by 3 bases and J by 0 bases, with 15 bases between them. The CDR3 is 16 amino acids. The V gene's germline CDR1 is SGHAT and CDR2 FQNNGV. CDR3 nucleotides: TGTGCCAGCAGCTTCCCCGTGTGGGAGTACTCCTACGAGCAGTACTTC. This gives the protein CASSFPVWEYSYEQYF.

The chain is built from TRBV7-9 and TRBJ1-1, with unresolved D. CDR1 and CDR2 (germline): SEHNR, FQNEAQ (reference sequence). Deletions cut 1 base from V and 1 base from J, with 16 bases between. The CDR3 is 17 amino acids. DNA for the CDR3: TGTGCCAGCAGCTTAGGGATACGGGTCGAGGAGAACACTGAAGCTTTCTTT. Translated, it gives CASSLGIRVEENTEAFF.

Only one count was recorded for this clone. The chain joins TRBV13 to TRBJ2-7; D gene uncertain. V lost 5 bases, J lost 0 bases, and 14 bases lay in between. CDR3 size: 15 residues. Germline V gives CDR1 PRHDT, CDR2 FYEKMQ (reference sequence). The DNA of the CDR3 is TGTGCCAGCAGCCAGGACGGATTCAGCTCCTACGAGCAGTACTTC. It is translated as CASSQDGFSSYEQYF.

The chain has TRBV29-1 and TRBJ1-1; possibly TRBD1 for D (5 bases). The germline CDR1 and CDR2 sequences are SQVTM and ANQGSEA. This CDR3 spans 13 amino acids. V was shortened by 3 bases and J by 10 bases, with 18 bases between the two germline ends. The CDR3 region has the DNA TGCAGCGTTGAGGGGGGAGAATTGGAGGTAGCTTTCTTT. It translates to CSVEGGELEVAFF.

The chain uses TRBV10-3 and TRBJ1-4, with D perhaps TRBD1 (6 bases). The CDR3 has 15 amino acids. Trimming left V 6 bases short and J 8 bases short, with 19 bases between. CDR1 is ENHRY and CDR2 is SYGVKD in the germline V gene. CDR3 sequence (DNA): TGTGCCATCAGCGAACAGGGCTCTCAGCAGGAAAAACTGTTTTTT. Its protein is CAISEQGSQQEKLFF.

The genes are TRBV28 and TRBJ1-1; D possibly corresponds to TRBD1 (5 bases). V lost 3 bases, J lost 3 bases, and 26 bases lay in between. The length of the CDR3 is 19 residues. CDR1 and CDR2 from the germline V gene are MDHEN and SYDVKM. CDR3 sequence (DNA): TGTGCCAGCAGTTTCGACCCGTTTAATGCAGGGCGAGGGGACACTGAAGCTTTCTTT. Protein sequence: CASSFDPFNAGRGDTEAFF. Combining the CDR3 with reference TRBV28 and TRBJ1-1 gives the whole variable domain DVKVTQSSRYLVKRTGEKVFLECVQDMDHENMFWYRQDPGLGLRLIYFSYDVKMKEKGDIPEGYSVSREKKERFSLILESASTNQTSMYLCASSFDPFNAGRGDTEAFFGQGTRLTVV.

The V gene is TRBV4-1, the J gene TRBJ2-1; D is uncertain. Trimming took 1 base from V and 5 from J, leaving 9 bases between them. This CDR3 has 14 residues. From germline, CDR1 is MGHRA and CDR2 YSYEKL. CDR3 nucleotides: TGCGCCAGCAGCCAAGTCGCAGGAGACAATGAGCAGTTCTTC. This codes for CASSQVAGDNEQFF.

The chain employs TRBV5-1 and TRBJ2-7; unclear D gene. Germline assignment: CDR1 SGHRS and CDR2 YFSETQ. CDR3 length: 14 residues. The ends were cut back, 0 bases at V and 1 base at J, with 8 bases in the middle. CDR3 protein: CASSLGFGSYEQYF. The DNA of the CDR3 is TGCGCCAGCAGCTTGGGGTTTGGATCCTACGAGCAGTACTTC.

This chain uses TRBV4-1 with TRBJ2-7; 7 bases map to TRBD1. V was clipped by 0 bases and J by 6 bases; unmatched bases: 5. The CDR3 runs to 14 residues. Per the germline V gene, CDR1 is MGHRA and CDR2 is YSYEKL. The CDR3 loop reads CASSQEDRDREQYF. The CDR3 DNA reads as TGCGCCAGCAGCCAAGAAGACAGGGACCGCGAGCAGTACTTC.